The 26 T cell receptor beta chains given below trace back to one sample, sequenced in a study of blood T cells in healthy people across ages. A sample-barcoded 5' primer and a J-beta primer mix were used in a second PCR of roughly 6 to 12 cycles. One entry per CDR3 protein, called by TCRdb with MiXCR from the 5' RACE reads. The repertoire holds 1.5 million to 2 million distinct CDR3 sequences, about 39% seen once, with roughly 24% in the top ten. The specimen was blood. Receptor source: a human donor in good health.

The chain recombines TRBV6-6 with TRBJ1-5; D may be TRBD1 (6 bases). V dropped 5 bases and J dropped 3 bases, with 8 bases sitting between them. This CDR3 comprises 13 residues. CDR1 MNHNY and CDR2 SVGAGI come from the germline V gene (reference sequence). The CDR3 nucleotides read TGTGCCAGCAGTGGACAGCACAATCAGCCCCAGCATTTT. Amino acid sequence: CASSGQHNQPQHF.

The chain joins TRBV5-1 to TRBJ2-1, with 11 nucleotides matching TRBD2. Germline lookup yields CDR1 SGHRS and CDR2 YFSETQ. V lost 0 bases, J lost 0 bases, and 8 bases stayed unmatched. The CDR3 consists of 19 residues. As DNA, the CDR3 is TGCGCCAGCAGCTTGGGGCTAGCGGGGGGATTAAGCTCCTACAATGAGCAGTTCTTC. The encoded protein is CASSLGLAGGLSSYNEQFF.

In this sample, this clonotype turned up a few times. CDR3: CASSSLASSYEQYF. CDR3 DNA: TGTGCCAGCAGCTCCCTAGCGTCCTCCTACGAGCAGTACTTC. The V call is TRBV7-2, the J call TRBJ2-7; TRBD2 is a possible D gene (6 bases). The CDR3 is made up of 14 amino acids. Trimming took off 4 bases at V and 0 bases at J, with 10 bases between the two ends. Germline V gives CDR1 SGHTA, CDR2 FQGNSA.

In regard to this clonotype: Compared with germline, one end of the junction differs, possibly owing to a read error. The CDR3 reads CSARDFLAAYQETLYF. Written as DNA, the CDR3 is TGCAGTGCTAGAGATTTTCTAGCGGCTTACCAAGAGACCCTGTACTTC. This chain connects TRBV20-1 to TRBJ2-5; 7 bases map to TRBD2. CDR1 and CDR2 (germline): DFQATT, SNEGSKA (reference sequence). The CDR3 consists of 16 residues.

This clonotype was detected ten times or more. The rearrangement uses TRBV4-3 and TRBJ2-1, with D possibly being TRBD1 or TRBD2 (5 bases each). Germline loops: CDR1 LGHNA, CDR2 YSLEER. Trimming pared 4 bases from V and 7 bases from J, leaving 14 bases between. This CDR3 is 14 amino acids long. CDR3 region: CASSRLGGTNEQFF. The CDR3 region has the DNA TGCGCCAGCAGCCGCCTTGGGGGTACGAATGAGCAGTTCTTC.

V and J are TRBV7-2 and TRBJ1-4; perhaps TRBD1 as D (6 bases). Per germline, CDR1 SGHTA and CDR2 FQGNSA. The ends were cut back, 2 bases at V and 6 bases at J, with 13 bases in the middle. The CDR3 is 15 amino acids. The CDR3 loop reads CASSLIAGEYEKLFF. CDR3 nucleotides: TGTGCCAGCAGCTTAATAGCAGGGGAATATGAAAAACTGTTTTTT. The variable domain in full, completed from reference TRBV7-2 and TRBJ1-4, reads GAGVSQSPSNKVTEKGKDVELRCDPISGHTALYWYRQSLGQGLEFLIYFQGNSAPDKSGLPSDRFSAERTGGSVSTLTIQRTQQEDSAVYLCASSLIAGEYEKLFFGSGTQLSVL.

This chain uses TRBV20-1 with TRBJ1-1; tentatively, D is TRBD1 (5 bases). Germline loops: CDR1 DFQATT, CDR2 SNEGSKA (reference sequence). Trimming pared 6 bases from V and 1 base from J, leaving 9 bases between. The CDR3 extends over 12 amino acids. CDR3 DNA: TGCAGTGCCCCTGGACAGAACACTGAAGCTTTCTTT. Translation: CSAPGQNTEAFF.

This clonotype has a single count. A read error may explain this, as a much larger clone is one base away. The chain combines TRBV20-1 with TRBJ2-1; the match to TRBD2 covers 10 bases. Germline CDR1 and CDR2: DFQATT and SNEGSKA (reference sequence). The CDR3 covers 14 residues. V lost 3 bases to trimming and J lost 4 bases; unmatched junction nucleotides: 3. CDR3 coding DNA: TGCAGTGCTAGGCCTAGCGGGGGTTACAATGAGCAGTTCTTC. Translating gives CSARPSGGYNEQFF.

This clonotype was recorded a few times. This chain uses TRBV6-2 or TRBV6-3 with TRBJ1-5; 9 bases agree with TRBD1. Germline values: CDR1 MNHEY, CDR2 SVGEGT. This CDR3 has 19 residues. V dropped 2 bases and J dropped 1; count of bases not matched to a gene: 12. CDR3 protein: CASSYQGQGGRESNQPQHF. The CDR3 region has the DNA TGTGCCAGCAGTTACCAGGGACAGGGAGGAAGAGAAAGCAATCAGCCCCAGCATTTT.

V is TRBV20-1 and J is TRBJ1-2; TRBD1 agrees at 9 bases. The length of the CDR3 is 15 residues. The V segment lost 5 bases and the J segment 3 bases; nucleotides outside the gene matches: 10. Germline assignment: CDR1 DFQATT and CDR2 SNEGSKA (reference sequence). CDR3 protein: CSAENSQGAYYGYTF. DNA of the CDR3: TGCAGTGCTGAAAACTCACAGGGGGCGTACTATGGCTACACCTTC.

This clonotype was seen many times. The CDR3 DNA reads TGTGCCAGCAGCTTTCTTGCGTCTTCTGACTATGGCTACACCTTC. Its protein product is CASSFLASSDYGYTF. The gene calls are TRBV7-9 and TRBJ1-2, with D hard to call. Trimming pared 3 bases from V and 3 bases from J, leaving 14 bases between. The germline V gene encodes CDR1 SEHNR and CDR2 FQNEAQ (reference sequence). The CDR3 sequence is 15 residues long.

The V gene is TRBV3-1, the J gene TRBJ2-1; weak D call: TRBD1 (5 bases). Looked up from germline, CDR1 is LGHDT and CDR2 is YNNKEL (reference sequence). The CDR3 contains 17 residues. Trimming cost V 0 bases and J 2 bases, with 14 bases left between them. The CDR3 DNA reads TGTGCCAGCAGCCAAGAATCGGGCAGGGCCGCCTACAATGAGCAGTTCTTC. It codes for CASSQESGRAAYNEQFF.

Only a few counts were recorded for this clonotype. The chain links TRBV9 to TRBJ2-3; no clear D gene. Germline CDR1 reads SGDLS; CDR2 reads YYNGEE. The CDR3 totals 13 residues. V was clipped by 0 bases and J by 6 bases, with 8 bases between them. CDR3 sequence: CASSVAVEDTQYF. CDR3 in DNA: TGTGCCAGCAGCGTAGCTGTGGAGGATACGCAGTATTTT.

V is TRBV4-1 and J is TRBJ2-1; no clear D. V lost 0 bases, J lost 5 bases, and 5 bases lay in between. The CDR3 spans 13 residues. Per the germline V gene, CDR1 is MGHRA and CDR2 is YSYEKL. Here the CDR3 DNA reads TGCGCCAGCAGCCAAGAGCAGGACAATGAGCAGTTCTTC. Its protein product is CASSQEQDNEQFF.

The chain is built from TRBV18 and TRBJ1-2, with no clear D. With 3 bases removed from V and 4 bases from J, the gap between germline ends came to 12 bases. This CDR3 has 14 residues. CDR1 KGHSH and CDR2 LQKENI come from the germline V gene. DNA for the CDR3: TGTGCCAGCTCACCGGAGGAAGTGGGCTATGGCTACACCTTC. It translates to CASSPEEVGYGYTF.

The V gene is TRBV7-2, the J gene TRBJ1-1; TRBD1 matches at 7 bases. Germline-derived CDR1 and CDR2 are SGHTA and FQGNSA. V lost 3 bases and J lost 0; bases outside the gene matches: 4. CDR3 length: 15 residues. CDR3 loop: CASSLTGTVNTEAFF. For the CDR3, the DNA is TGTGCCAGCAGCTTGACCGGGACAGTGAACACTGAAGCTTTCTTT.

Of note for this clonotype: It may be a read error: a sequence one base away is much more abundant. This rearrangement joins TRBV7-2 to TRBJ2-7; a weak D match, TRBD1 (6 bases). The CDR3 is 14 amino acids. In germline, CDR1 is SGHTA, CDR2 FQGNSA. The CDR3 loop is CASSLIGQGNERYF. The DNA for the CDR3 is TGTGCCAGCAGCTTAATTGGGCAGGGGAACGAGCGGTACTTC.

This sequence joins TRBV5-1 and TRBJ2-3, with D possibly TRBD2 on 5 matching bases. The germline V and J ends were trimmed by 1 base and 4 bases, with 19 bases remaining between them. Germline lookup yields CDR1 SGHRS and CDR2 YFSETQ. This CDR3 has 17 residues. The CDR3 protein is CASSLPRAAPRSDTQYF. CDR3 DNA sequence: TGCGCCAGCAGCTTGCCCCGAGCGGCCCCAAGATCAGATACGCAGTATTTT.

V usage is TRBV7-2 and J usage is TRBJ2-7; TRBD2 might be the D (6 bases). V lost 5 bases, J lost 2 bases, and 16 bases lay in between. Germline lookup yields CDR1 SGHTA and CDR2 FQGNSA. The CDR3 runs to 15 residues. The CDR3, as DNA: TGTGCCAGCAGCAATACCGGGACTTTAGCCTACGAGCAGTACTTC. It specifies CASSNTGTLAYEQYF. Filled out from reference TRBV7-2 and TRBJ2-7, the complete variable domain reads GAGVSQSPSNKVTEKGKDVELRCDPISGHTALYWYRQSLGQGLEFLIYFQGNSAPDKSGLPSDRFSAERTGGSVSTLTIQRTQQEDSAVYLCASSNTGTLAYEQYFGPGTRLTVT.

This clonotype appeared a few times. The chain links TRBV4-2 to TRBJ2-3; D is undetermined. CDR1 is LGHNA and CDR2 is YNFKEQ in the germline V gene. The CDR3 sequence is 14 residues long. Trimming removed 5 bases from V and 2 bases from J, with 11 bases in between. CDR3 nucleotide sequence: TGTGCCAGCAGCGGATTAGGAAACACAGATACGCAGTATTTT. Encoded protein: CASSGLGNTDTQYF.

CDR3: CASSVGDFTYEQYF. The CDR3 region has the DNA TGTGCCAGCAGCGTGGGGGACTTTACCTACGAGCAGTACTTC. J is TRBJ2-7 and V is TRBV9, with D maybe TRBD2 (6 bases). The CDR3 is made up of 14 amino acids. CDR1 SGDLS and CDR2 YYNGEE come from the germline V gene. V was pared by 2 bases and J by 2 bases, with 11 bases between. Variable domain in full (rest from reference TRBV9 and TRBJ2-7): DSGVTQTPKHLITATGQRVTLRCSPRSGDLSVYWYQQSLDQGLQFLIQYYNGEERAKGNILERFSAQQFPDLHSELNLSSLELGDSALYFCASSVGDFTYEQYFGPGTRLTVT.

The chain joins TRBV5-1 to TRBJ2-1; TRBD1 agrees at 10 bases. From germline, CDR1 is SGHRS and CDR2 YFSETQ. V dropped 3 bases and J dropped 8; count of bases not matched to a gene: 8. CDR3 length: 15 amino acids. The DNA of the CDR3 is TGCGCCAGCAGCTCCCCGGGACAGGGGAGCCATGAGCAGTTCTTC. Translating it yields CASSSPGQGSHEQFF.

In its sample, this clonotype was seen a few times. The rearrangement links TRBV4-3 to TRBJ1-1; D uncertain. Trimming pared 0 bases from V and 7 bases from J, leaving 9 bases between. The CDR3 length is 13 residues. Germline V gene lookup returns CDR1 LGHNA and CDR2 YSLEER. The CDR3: CASSQETPSEAFF. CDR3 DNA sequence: TGCGCCAGCAGCCAAGAAACCCCCAGTGAAGCTTTCTTT.

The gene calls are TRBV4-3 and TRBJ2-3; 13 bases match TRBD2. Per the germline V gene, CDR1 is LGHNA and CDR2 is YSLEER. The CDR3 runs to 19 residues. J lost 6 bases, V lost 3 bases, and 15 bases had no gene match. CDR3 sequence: CASSQGLAGRSFLGDTQYF. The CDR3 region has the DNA TGCGCCAGCAGCCAGGGACTAGCGGGGCGATCGTTCCTCGGGGATACGCAGTATTTT.

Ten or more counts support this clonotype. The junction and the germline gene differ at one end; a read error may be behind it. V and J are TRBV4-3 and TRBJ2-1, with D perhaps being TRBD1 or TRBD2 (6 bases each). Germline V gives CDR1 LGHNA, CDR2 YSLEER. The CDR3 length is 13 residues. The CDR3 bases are TGTGCCAGCAGCCAAGGGGGGTACAATGAGCAGTTCTTC. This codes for CASSQGGYNEQFF.

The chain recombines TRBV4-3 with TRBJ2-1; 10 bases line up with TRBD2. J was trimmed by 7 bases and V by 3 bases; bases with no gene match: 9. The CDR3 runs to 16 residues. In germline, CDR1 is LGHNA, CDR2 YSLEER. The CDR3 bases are TGCGCCAGCAGCCACCCTTCTAGCGGGGGCCTAAATGAGCAGTTCTTC. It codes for CASSHPSSGGLNEQFF.